This TCR beta chain was recorded in a study of T cells in localized non-small cell lung cancer. General study findings and limits: Measurement of T cell clonality placed uninvolved adjacent lung highest, above the level in tumor. Median detection of top 100 tumor clones in adjacent lung was around 57 clones.

Assay used: immunoSEQ multiplex PCR; TCRdb lists only in-frame clones, some missing. Here the sample spans some 71,000 clones, approximately 84% being singletons. With respect to this clone: What it recognizes is unknown.

The CDR3 is 16 residues long. The ends were cut back, 0 bases at V and 4 bases at J, with 16 bases in the middle. The V gene's germline CDR1 is SGHKS and CDR2 YYEKEE (reference sequence). The TCR sequence derives from an older female donor with stage I lung adenocarcinoma. The sample in question was peripheral blood, obtained before any cancer treatment. V usage is TRBV5-5 and J usage is TRBJ1-2, with D possibly matching TRBD1 (6 bases). Here the CDR3 DNA reads TGTGCCAGCAGCTTGGAGTCGGGGGGCGCGGGCTATGGCTACACCTTC. Translated, it gives CASSLESGGAGYGYTF.